The 18 T cell receptor beta chains below were found in one sample sequenced in a study of T cell repertoires in ileal Crohn's disease (dated by TCRdb to 2018 to 2020). Libraries came from the immunoSEQ multiplex PCR assay. Sourced from immuneACCESS, this table was stored by TCRdb with only in-frame sequences that have V and J called. A share of the clones is absent; for the studies checked, an unresolved V gene accounts for under half, and the remainder has no known explanation. This sample has approximately 27,000 clones in its table, and roughly 77% of those were observed once. Under 20% of the sample is held by the ten biggest clonotypes. The sequenced material came from ileal tissue. Receptors originate from an adult with Crohn's disease.

As for this clone: The junction differs from germline at one of its ends, possibly a read error. The same CDR3 is also encoded by other DNA sequences in this sample. The chain is built from TRBV5-1 and TRBJ2-3, with 7 bases aligning to TRBD2. Germline V gives CDR1 SGHRS, CDR2 YFSETQ. The CDR3 extends over 15 amino acids. The CDR3 is CASSLAGGGVDTQYF. Here the CDR3 DNA reads TGCGCCAGTAGCTTGGCCGGCGGGGGAGTTGATACGCAGTATTTT.

The chain carries TRBV7-9 and TRBJ1-2; D remains ambiguous. The CDR3 contains 15 residues. Germline assignment: CDR1 SEHNR and CDR2 FQNEAQ (reference sequence). Trimming took off 5 bases at V and 0 bases at J, with 13 bases between the two ends. The CDR3 spells CASSGGVGANYGYTF. The CDR3 DNA reads TGTGCCAGCAGCGGCGGGGTTGGGGCTAACTATGGCTACACCTTC.

The sample holds a few counts of this clone. V and J are TRBV5-5 and TRBJ1-1; 8 nucleotides agree with TRBD1. Trimming took 0 bases from V and 5 from J; bases not matched to a gene: 3. CDR3 length equals 14 residues. Germline V gene sequence: CDR1 SGHKS, CDR2 YYEKEE (reference sequence). CDR3 region: CASSLGTGRTEAFF. CDR3 DNA sequence: TGTGCCAGCAGCTTGGGGACAGGGCGGACTGAAGCTTTCTTT.

This chain joins TRBV11-2 and TRBJ2-2, with a possible D match to TRBD2 (6 bases). The CDR3 is 16 amino acids. Germline V gene lookup returns CDR1 SGHAT and CDR2 FQNNGV. The V and J ends lost 8 bases and 5 bases respectively, with 21 bases between them. The CDR3 loop is CASSVRGGSWTGELFF. CDR3 sequence (DNA): TGTGCCAGCTCTGTTAGAGGAGGGAGCTGGACCGGGGAGCTGTTTTTT.

V is TRBV7-8 and J is TRBJ1-1, with D perhaps matching TRBD1 (5 bases). The germline V gene encodes CDR1 SGHVS and CDR2 FQNEAQ. The V end lost 1 base, the J end lost 4 bases, and 13 bases lay between the germline ends. This CDR3 comprises 15 residues. CDR3 amino acids: CASSLVAGYVTEAFF. CDR3 coding DNA: TGTGCCAGCAGCTTAGTCGCAGGGTACGTCACTGAAGCTTTCTTT.

This chain joins TRBV7-2 and TRBJ1-1; D is perhaps TRBD1 (6 bases). V shed 4 bases and J shed 0 bases, with 21 bases lying between them. Per the germline V gene, CDR1 is SGHTA and CDR2 is FQGNSA. The CDR3 consists of 18 residues. The chain's CDR3 is CASSYWGRMQFMNTEAFF. The CDR3 DNA reads as TGTGCCAGCAGCTACTGGGGGCGGATGCAATTTATGAACACTGAAGCTTTCTTT. Together with reference TRBV7-2 and TRBJ1-1, the CDR3 gives the full variable domain: GAGVSQSPSNKVTEKGKDVELRCDPISGHTALYWYRQSLGQGLEFLIYFQGNSAPDKSGLPSDRFSAERTGGSVSTLTIQRTQQEDSAVYLCASSYWGRMQFMNTEAFFGQGTRLTVV.

V gene TRBV18 combines with J gene TRBJ2-2; D may be TRBD1 (5 bases). The CDR3 runs to 11 residues. Trimming removed 6 bases from V and 10 bases from J, with 9 bases in between. From germline, CDR1 is KGHSH and CDR2 LQKENI. Here the CDR3 reads CASSQQEELFF. The CDR3 DNA follows: TGTGCCAGCTCTCAACAGGAGGAGCTGTTTTTT.

This clone was counted only a few times. The chain employs TRBV7-9 and TRBJ1-2, with 9 bases lining up with TRBD1. The CDR3 spans 16 residues. J lost 5 bases, V lost 6 bases, and 13 bases had no gene match. Germline V lookup: CDR1 SEHNR, CDR2 FQNEAQ (reference sequence). In DNA, the CDR3 is TGTGCCAGCAGTAGTTCCGACAGGGGGTCCCTTTATGGCTACACCTTC. Its translation is CASSSSDRGSLYGYTF.

This sequence joins TRBV6-5 and TRBJ2-1; D is possibly TRBD1 (6 bases). Trimming took off 10 bases at V and 8 bases at J, with 21 bases between the two ends. The germline V gene has CDR1 MNHEY and CDR2 SVGAGI. CDR3 length equals 14 residues. CDR3 DNA: TGTGCCACCCAAGGACAGCGGCGTGTGGATGAGCAGTTCTTC. It translates to CATQGQRRVDEQFF.

This clone was seen only a few times. The genes are TRBV11-2 and TRBJ2-7; 10 bases fit TRBD2. V lost 1 base, J lost 4 bases, and 4 bases stayed unmatched. CDR3 length: 15 residues. Germline assignment: CDR1 SGHAT and CDR2 FQNNGV. The CDR3 loop is CASSLVLSGRYEQYF. CDR3 nucleotide sequence: TGTGCCAGCAGCTTAGTTCTTAGCGGGAGGTACGAGCAGTACTTC.

The chain recombines TRBV19 with TRBJ2-3, with D possibly being TRBD1 (6 bases). The CDR3 length is 14 residues. CDR1 and CDR2 (germline): LNHDA, SQIVND (reference sequence). The ends were cut back, 6 bases at V and 3 bases at J, with 13 bases in the middle. In DNA, the CDR3 is TGTGCCAGTAGCAAGGTTACAGGGACAGATACGCAGTATTTT. It is translated as CASSKVTGTDTQYF.

The chain carries TRBV5-1 and TRBJ1-2, with D tentatively TRBD1 (6 bases). The V gene lost 1 base and the J gene lost 5 bases, with 12 bases spanning the gap. This CDR3 is built from 14 residues. The germline gives CDR1 SGHRS, CDR2 YFSETQ. This chain's CDR3 is CASSLTEGGYGYTF. The CDR3 DNA sequence: TGCGCCAGCAGCTTGACGGAGGGGGGGTATGGCTACACCTTC. The variable domain in full, completed from reference TRBV5-1 and TRBJ1-2, reads KAGVTQTPRYLIKTRGQQVTLSCSPISGHRSVSWYQQTPGQGLQFLFEYFSETQRNKGNFPGRFSGRQFSNSRSEMNVSTLELGDSALYLCASSLTEGGYGYTFGSGTRLTVV.

V gene TRBV9 combines with J gene TRBJ2-7, with D tentatively TRBD2 (6 bases). This CDR3 spans 15 amino acids. V lost 0 bases and J 4 bases, leaving 14 bases between the germline ends. CDR1 and CDR2 (germline): SGDLS, YYNGEE. CDR3 sequence: CASSVGRAGGYEQYF. The CDR3 bases are TGTGCCAGCAGCGTAGGGAGAGCGGGTGGGTACGAGCAGTACTTC.

The rearrangement uses TRBV2 and TRBJ1-6; no firm D call. The CDR3 consists of 11 residues. Trimming pared 9 bases from V and 10 bases from J, leaving 10 bases between. Looked up from germline, CDR1 is SNHLY and CDR2 is FYNNEI. CDR3 in amino acids: CASLEKSPLHF. The CDR3 DNA sequence: TGTGCCAGTTTAGAGAAATCACCCCTCCACTTT.

This clone was counted between two and nine times. The chain carries TRBV7-2 and TRBJ2-5, with 7 bases fitting TRBD1. Germline trimming cut 1 base from V and 6 bases from J; bases unmatched to any gene: 11. Looked up from germline, CDR1 is SGHTA and CDR2 is FQGNSA. There are 16 residues in the CDR3. The CDR3 DNA reads as TGTGCCAGCAGCTTAGAGTTGGGCGTCAGGGGGAAGACCCAGTACTTC. Amino acid sequence: CASSLELGVRGKTQYF.

There are a few counts of this clone. The rearrangement links TRBV25-1 to TRBJ2-7, with D possibly matching TRBD1 (6 bases). V was clipped by 10 bases and J by 6 bases, with 13 bases between them. This CDR3 has 11 amino acids. Germline V gene sequence: CDR1 MGHDK, CDR2 SYGVNS. This CDR3 reads CAIGDTFEQYF. The CDR3 DNA is TGTGCCATCGGGGACACCTTCGAGCAGTACTTC.

This chain links TRBV11-2 with TRBJ1-1; no clear D. Germline V gene lookup returns CDR1 SGHAT and CDR2 FQNNGV. The CDR3 consists of 14 residues. Between the trimmed V and J ends, which lost 1 base and 3 bases, there was a span of 9 bases. CDR3 amino acids: CASSLVSRDTEAFF. CDR3 coding DNA: TGTGCCAGCAGCTTAGTATCCCGGGACACTGAAGCTTTCTTT.

The rearrangement uses TRBV28 and TRBJ2-5; 9 bases are shared with TRBD2. The CDR3 sequence is 13 residues long. Trimming took 4 bases from V and 5 from J; bases not matched to a gene: 2. Germline lookup yields CDR1 MDHEN and CDR2 SYDVKM. The CDR3 loop is CASSSSGVETQYF. The DNA for the CDR3 is TGTGCCAGCAGTTCTAGCGGGGTTGAGACCCAGTACTTC.